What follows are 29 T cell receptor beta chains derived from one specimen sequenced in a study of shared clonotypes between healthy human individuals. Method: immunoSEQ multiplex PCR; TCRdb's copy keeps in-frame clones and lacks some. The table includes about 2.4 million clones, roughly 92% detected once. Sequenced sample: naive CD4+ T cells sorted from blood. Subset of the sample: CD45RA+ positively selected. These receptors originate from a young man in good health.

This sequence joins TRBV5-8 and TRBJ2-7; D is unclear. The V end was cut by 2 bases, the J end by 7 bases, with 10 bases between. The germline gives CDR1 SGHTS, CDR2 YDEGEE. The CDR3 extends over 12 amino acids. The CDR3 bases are TGTGCCAGCAGCTTAAACGGTATGGAGCAGTACTTC. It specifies CASSLNGMEQYF.

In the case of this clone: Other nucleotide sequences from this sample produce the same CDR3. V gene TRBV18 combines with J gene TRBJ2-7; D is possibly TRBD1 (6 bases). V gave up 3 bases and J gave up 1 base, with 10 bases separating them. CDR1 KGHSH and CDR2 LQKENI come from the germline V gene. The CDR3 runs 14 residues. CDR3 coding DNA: TGTGCCAGCTCACCGGGCAGGGGTTCCTACGAGCAGTACTTC. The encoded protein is CASSPGRGSYEQYF. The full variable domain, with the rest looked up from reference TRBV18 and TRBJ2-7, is NAGVMQNPRHLVRRRGQEARLRCSPMKGHSHVYWYRQLPEEGLKFMVYLQKENIIDESGMPKERFSAEFPKEGPSILRIQQVVRGDSAAYFCASSPGRGSYEQYFGPGTRLTVT.

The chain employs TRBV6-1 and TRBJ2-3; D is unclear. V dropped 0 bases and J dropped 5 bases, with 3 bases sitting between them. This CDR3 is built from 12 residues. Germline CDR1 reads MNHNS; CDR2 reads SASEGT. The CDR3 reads CASSEARDTQYF. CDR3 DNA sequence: TGTGCCAGCAGTGAAGCCCGAGATACGCAGTATTTT.

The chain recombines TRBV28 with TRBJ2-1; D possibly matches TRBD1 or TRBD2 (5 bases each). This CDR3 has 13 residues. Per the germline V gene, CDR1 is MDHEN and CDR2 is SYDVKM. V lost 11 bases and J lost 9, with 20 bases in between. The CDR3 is CAWEKQRDGEQFF. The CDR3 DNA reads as TGTGCCTGGGAGAAGCAACGGGACGGTGAGCAGTTCTTC.

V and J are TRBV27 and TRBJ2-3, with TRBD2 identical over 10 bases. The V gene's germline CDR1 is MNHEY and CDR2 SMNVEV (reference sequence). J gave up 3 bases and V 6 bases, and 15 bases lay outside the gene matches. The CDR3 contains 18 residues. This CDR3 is CASRRTSTSGQGTDTQYF. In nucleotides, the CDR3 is TGTGCCAGCAGGCGAACCTCGACTAGCGGGCAGGGGACAGATACGCAGTATTTT.

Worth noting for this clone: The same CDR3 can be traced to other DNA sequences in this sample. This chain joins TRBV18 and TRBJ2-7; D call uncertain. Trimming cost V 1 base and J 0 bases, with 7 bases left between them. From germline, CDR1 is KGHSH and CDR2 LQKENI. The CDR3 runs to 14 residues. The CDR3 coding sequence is TGTGCCAGCTCACCACTTGGGTCCTCCTACGAGCAGTACTTC. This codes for CASSPLGSSYEQYF.

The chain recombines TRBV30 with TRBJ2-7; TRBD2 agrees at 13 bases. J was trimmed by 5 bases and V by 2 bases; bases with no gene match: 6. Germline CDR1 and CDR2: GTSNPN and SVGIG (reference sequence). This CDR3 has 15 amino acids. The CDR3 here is CAWSTRTSGSDEQYF. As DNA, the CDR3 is TGTGCCTGGAGTACTCGGACTAGCGGGAGCGACGAGCAGTACTTC.

CDR3 DNA sequence: TGTGCCAGCAGTTCCTCCGGGACTAGCGGGGGCGACCGGAGGACCCAGTACTTC. Its protein is CASSSSGTSGGDRRTQYF. This chain connects TRBV28 to TRBJ2-5, with 14 bases aligning to TRBD2. Germline CDR1 MDHEN, CDR2 SYDVKM. This CDR3 is built from 18 residues. Unmatched junction bases numbered 14, after V lost 4 bases and J lost 7 bases.

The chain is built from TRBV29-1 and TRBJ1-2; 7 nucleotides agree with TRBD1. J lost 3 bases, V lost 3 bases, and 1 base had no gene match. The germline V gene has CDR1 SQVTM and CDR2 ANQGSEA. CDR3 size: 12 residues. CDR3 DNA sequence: TGCAGCGTTGATCAGGGGGACTATGGCTACACCTTC. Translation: CSVDQGDYGYTF.

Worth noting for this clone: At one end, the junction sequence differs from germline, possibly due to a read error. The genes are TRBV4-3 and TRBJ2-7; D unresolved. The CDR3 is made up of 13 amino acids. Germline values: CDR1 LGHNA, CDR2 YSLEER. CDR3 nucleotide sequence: TGCGCCAGCAGCCAAGAGACGGGCCCCCCTTTCGACTTC. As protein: CASSQETGPPFDF.

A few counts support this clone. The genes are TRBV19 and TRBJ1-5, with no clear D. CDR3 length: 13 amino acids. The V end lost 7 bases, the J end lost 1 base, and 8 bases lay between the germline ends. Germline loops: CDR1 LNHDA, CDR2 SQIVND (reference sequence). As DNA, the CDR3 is TGTGCCAGTAACCGTCAGAGCAATCAGCCCCAGCATTTT. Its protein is CASNRQSNQPQHF.

The CDR3 bases are TGTGCCAGCAGCTTGGATCCAGAAAGCAATCAGCCCCAGCATTTT. Protein product: CASSLDPESNQPQHF. The chain uses TRBV5-4 and TRBJ1-5; D uncertain. The germline CDR1 and CDR2 sequences are SGHNT and YYREEE (reference sequence). Trimming cost V 0 bases and J 1 base, with 8 bases left between them. The CDR3 contains 15 residues.

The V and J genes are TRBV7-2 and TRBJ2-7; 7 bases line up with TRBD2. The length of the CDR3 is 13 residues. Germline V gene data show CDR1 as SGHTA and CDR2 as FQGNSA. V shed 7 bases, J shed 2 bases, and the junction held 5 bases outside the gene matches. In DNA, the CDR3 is TGTGCCAGCACCTGGGACTACCCCTACGAGCAGTACTTC. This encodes CASTWDYPYEQYF.

The CDR3 spells CASSVGLAGVKEGEQYF. As DNA, the CDR3 is TGTGCCAGCAGCGTAGGTCTAGCGGGAGTAAAGGAGGGCGAGCAGTACTTC. V and J are TRBV9 and TRBJ2-7; 10 bases align to TRBD2. Germline V gene data show CDR1 as SGDLS and CDR2 as YYNGEE. The J segment lost 6 bases and the V segment lost 0 bases, leaving 12 bases of the junction unmatched. The CDR3 has 17 residues.

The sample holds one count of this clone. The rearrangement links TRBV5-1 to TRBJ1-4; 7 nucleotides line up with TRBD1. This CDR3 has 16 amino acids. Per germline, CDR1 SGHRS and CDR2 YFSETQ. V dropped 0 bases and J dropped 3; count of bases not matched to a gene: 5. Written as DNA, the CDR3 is TGCGCCAGCAGCTTGGTGCGGGGACAGCCTAATGAAAAACTGTTTTTT. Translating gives CASSLVRGQPNEKLFF.

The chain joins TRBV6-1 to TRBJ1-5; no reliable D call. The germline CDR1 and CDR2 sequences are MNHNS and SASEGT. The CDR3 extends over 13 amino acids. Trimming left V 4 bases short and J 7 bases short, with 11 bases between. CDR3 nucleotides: TGTGCCAGCAGTGTTATGAAAGGGCAGCCCCAGCATTTT. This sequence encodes CASSVMKGQPQHF.

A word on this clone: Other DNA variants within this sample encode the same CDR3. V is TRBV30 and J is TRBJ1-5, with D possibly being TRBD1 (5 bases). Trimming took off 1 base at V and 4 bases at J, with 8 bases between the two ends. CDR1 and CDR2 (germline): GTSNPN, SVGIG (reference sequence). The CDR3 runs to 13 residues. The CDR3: CAWSGQGNQPQHF. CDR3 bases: TGTGCCTGGAGTGGTCAGGGTAATCAGCCCCAGCATTTT.

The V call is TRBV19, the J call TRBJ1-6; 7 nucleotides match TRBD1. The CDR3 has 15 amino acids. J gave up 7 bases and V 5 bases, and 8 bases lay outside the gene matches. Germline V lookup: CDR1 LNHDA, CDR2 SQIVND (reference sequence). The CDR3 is CASSSSTGTNSPLHF. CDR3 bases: TGTGCCAGTAGTTCATCGACAGGGACGAATTCACCCCTCCACTTT. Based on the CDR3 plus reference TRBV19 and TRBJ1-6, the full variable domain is DGGITQSPKYLFRKEGQNVTLSCEQNLNHDAMYWYRQDPGQGLRLIYYSQIVNDFQKGDIAEGYSVSREKKESFPLTVTSAQKNPTAFYLCASSSSTGTNSPLHFGNGTRLTVT.

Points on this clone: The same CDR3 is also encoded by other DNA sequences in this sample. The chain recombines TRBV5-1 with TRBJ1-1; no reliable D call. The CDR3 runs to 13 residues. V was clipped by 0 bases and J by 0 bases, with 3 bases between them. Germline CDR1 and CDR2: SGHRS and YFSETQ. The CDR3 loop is CASSLDVNTEAFF. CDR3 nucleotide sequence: TGCGCCAGCAGCTTGGATGTGAACACTGAAGCTTTCTTT.

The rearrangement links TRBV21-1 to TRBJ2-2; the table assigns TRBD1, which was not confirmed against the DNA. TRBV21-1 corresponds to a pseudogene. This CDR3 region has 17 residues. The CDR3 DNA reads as TGTGCCAGCAGCAAAGGCGACAGGGGGCGACACACCGGGGAGCTGTTTTTT. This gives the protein CASSKGDRGRHTGELFF.

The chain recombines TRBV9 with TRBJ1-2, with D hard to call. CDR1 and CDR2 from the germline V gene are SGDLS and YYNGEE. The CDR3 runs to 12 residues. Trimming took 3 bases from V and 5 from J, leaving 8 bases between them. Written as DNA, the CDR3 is TGTGCCAGCAGCGGTACAAGATATGGCTACACCTTC. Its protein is CASSGTRYGYTF.

In DNA, the CDR3 is TGTGCCAGCACCCCCCGGGGTAGCGGCATCTACGAGCAGTACTTC. It specifies CASTPRGSGIYEQYF. This chain joins TRBV6-6 and TRBJ2-7; possibly TRBD2 for D (6 bases). The CDR3 sequence is 15 residues long. From germline, CDR1 is MNHNY and CDR2 SVGAGI (reference sequence). V gave up 7 bases and J gave up 3 bases, with 19 bases separating them.

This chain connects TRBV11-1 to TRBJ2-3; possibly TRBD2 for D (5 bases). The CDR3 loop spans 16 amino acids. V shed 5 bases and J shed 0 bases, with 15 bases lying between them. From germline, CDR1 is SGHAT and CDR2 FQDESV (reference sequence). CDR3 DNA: TGTGCCAGCAGCCTCCTGCGGGTGGTCAGCACAGATACGCAGTATTTT. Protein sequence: CASSLLRVVSTDTQYF.

This chain's CDR3 is CASSVFAGGAGRTGELFF. The CDR3 DNA reads TGTGCCAGCAGCGTATTCGCAGGGGGCGCAGGACGGACCGGGGAGCTGTTTTTT. The chain links TRBV9 to TRBJ2-2; 8 bases are shared with TRBD1. With 1 base clipped from V and 5 bases from J, the junction kept 13 bases outside the gene matches. The germline CDR1 and CDR2 sequences are SGDLS and YYNGEE. The CDR3 has 18 residues.

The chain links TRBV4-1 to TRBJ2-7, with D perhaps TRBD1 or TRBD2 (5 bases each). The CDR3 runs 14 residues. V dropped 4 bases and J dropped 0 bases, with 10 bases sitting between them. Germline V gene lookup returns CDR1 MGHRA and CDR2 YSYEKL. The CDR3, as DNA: TGCGCCAGCAGCCTTACCGGGGCCTCCTACGAGCAGTACTTC. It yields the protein CASSLTGASYEQYF.

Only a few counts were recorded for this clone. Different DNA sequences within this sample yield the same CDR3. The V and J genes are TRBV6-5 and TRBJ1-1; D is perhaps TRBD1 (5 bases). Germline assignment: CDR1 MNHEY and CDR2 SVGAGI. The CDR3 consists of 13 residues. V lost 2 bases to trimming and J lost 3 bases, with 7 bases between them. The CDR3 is CASSYGGDTEAFF. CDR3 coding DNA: TGTGCCAGCAGTTACGGGGGAGACACTGAAGCTTTCTTT.

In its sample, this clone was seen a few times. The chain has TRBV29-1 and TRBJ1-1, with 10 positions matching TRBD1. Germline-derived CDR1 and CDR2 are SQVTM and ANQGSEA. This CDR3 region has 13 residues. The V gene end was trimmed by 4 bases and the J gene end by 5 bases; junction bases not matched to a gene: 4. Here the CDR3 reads CSVGQGAGTEAFF. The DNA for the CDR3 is TGCAGCGTTGGACAGGGGGCAGGGACTGAAGCTTTCTTT.

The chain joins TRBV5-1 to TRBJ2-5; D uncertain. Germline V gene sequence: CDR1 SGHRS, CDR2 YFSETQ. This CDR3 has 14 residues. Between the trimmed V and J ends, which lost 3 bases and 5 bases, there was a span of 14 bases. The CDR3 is CASSSEATEETQYF. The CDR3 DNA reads TGCGCCAGCAGCTCCGAGGCTACAGAGGAGACCCAGTACTTC.

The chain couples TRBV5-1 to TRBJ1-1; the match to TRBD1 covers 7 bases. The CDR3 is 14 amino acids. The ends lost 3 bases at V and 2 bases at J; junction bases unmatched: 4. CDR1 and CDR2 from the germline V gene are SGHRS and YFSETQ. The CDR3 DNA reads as TGCGCCAGCAGCTCCGACAGGGCTAACACTGAAGCTTTCTTT. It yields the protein CASSSDRANTEAFF.